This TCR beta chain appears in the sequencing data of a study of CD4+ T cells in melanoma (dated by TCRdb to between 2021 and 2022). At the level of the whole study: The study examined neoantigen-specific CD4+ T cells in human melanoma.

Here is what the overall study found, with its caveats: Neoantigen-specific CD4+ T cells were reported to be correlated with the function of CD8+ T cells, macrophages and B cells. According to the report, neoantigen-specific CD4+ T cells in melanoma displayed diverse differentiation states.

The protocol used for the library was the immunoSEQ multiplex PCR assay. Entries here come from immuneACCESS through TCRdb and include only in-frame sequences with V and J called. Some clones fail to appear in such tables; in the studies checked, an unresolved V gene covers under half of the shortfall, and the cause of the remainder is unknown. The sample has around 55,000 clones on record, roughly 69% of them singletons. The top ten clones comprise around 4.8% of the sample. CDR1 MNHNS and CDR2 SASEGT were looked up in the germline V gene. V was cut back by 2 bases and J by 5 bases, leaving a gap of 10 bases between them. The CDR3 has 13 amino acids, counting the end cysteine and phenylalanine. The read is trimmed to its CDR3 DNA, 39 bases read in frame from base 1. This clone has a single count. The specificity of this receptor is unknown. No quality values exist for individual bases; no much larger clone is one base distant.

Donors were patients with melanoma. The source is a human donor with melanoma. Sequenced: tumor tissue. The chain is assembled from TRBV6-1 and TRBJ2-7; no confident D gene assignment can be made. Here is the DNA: TGTGCCAGCAGTGAACCGGCAGTGAACGAGCAGTACTTC. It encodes CASSEPAVNEQYF.